Detailed here is one T cell receptor (beta chain). From germline, CDR1 is MNHNS and CDR2 SASEGT. This CDR3 is 13 amino acids long. This specimen comes from a study of T cells expressing NK-cell markers. Each CDR3 protein gets one entry in TCRdb, which reprocessed the 5' RACE reads and gives no DNA. In total, the table holds about half a million distinct CDR3 sequences. The sample taken for sequencing was blood T cells: a sorted CD56 or NKG2C T cell subset, CD4+ or CD8+ T cells, or bulk PBMC T cells (not recorded which). This TCR came from a woman aged 50 to 60 in good health. This sequence joins TRBV6-1 and TRBJ1-5. The CDR3 reads CASGSNSNQPQHF.